This TCR beta chain came from a study of CXCR3-negative and CXCR3-positive naive CD8 T cells. Study details: Libraries each contributed about 1.5 +/- 0.3 million TRB reads, for about 135 million in total. Overall study findings and caveats: In CXCR3-positive naive cells, the TRB CDR3s were more hydrophobic than in CXCR3-negative naive cells. Naive cells used TRBV-TRBJ genes in much the same way whether CXCR3-negative or CXCR3-positive; memory cells did not.

In regard to this clonotype: The antigen remains undetermined.

The authors prepared UMI-labeled TRB cDNA libraries by 5' RACE. TCRdb re-analyzed the 5' RACE reads; it lists each CDR3 protein once, without DNA. The sample data list tens of thousands of distinct CDR3 sequences. This CDR3 has 14 amino acids. Germline CDR1 SEHNR, CDR2 FQNEAQ (reference sequence). The TCR originated in a human donor in good health. Some clones in this sample may be carry-over from other donors' samples. Sequencing input: naive CXCR3+ CD8+ T cells from blood. Specified subset: CD45RO-CCR7+CD27+CD95- naive CD8+ T cells expressing CXCR3 (TNR3+). The rearrangement links TRBV7-9 to TRBJ1-5; without DNA, the TCRdb call of TRBD1 cannot be checked. The chain's CDR3 is CASSGGRTDQPQHF.